What follows are 4 T cell receptor beta chains derived from one specimen sequenced in a study of regulatory T cells in long-lasting Graves disease. The sample's time point: newly diagnosed GD, antithyroid drugs for less than 3 months. RNA isolated from PBMCs was used to make the TCR library. Arm-PCR with iRepertoire HTBI primers amplified the CDR3 regions for these TCR beta libraries. In TCRdb, the multiplex PCR reads were re-called with MiXCR into one record per CDR3 protein. The table records 530,000 or so distinct CDR3 sequences, roughly 13% of them present only once. The data were also submitted as part of a second study, on T cells in Graves' hyperthyroidism and ophthalmopathy.

The input for sequencing was peripheral blood mononuclear cells (PBMCs), taken at new diagnosis, from a patient treated with antithyroid drugs. The receptors stem from a man aged 25-45 years with Graves disease.

This clonotype has at least ten counts. The V gene is TRBV12-3 or TRBV12-4, the J gene TRBJ2-3; D not resolved. CDR3 length: 12 residues. Between the trimmed V and J ends, which lost 1 base and 6 bases, there was a span of 5 bases. CDR3 protein: CASSLVPDTQYF. The DNA of the CDR3 is TGTGCCAGCAGTTTAGTTCCTGATACGCAGTATTTT.

This clonotype was counted many times. The rearrangement links TRBV27 to TRBJ2-7, with 7 bases identical to TRBD1. V trimming: 3 bases; J trimming: 1 base; junction bases outside the gene matches: 6. The germline gives CDR1 MNHEY, CDR2 SMNVEV (reference sequence). The CDR3 has 15 amino acids. The CDR3 reads CASSFRSTGSYEQYF. In DNA, the CDR3 is TGTGCCAGCAGTTTCAGGTCGACAGGGTCCTACGAGCAGTACTTC.

This clonotype was counted ten times or more. The chain couples TRBV3-1 to TRBJ2-7; D uncertain. This CDR3 region has 14 residues. V dropped 2 bases and J dropped 3 bases, with 11 bases sitting between them. Per the germline V gene, CDR1 is LGHDT and CDR2 is YNNKEL (reference sequence). CDR3 nucleotide sequence: TGTGCCAGCAGCCAACTTACAGCTAACTACGAGCAGTACTTC. Its translation: CASSQLTANYEQYF.

This clonotype was recorded at least ten times. The rearrangement links TRBV30 to TRBJ1-4, with TRBD1 matching 9 bases. Germline V gene data show CDR1 as GTSNPN and CDR2 as SVGIG (reference sequence). V lost 0 bases and J lost 8; bases outside the gene matches: 13. This CDR3 comprises 17 residues. The CDR3 DNA sequence: TGTGCCTGGAGTGTCCACCGACCGGGACAGGGAGGCGAAAAACTGTTTTTT. Protein: CAWSVHRPGQGGEKLFF. The entire variable domain, with the rest obtained from reference TRBV30 and TRBJ1-4, is as follows: SQTIHQWPATLVQPVGSPLSLECTVEGTSNPNLYWYRQAAGRGLQLLFYSVGIGQISSEVPQNLSASRPQDRQFILSSKKLLLSDSGFYLCAWSVHRPGQGGEKLFFGSGTQLSVL.